Below, one T cell receptor (beta chain) is given with its context. What it binds is not known. The entry originates in a study of shared clonotypes between healthy human individuals. Whole-study results and caveats: Clonotype sharing across donors was expected to vary with sequencing depth.

Assay: immunoSEQ multiplex PCR; the TCRdb copy retains only in-frame clones and omits some. The repertoire holds some 1 million clones, with roughly 80% as singletons. The CDR3 spans 13 residues. J gave up 6 bases and V 6 bases, and 6 bases lay outside the gene matches. The germline gives CDR1 SGHRS, CDR2 YFSETQ. The receptor was isolated from a man younger than 30 in good health. The material sequenced was memory CD4+ T cells sorted from blood. The subset here: CD45RA-negative fraction. The V and J genes are TRBV5-1 and TRBJ1-1; 9 bases map to TRBD1. CDR3 coding DNA: TGCGCCAGCAATACAGGGGGCGGGCCTGAAGCTTTCTTT. It is translated as CASNTGGGPEAFF. Full variable domain (remainder filled in from reference TRBV5-1 and TRBJ1-1): KAGVTQTPRYLIKTRGQQVTLSCSPISGHRSVSWYQQTPGQGLQFLFEYFSETQRNKGNFPGRFSGRQFSNSRSEMNVSTLELGDSALYLCASNTGGGPEAFFGQGTRLTVV.